Detailed here is one T cell receptor beta chain. The sample belongs to a study of blood T cell repertoires in COVID-19. Turning to the study itself: Donors in the United States, Italy and Spain gave samples during acute or convalescent COVID-19. T cells, B-cell-depleted T cells, or PBMCs supplied cDNA or gDNA.

The CDR3 is 13 residues long. CDR1 and CDR2 from the germline V gene are GTSNPN and SVGIG (reference sequence). Trimming at V came to 3 bases and at J to 7 bases, leaving 5 bases not matched to a gene. As handled by the study authors: Reference gene primer amplification yielded estimated nucleated cell counts. Only in-frame clones appear in the TCRdb table, and some are missing; sequencing was by immunoSEQ multiplex PCR. D and trimming were read from the DNA, whereas the V and J calls and clone size are those reported in that table. The sample lists fewer than 120,000 clones, roughly 85% seen once, with 16% in the top ten.

This clonotype was obtained from an elderly woman with active or convalescent COVID-19. V is TRBV30 and J is TRBJ1-2; 10 nucleotides line up with TRBD1. The sequencing sample was made of peripheral blood. CDR3 loop: CAWRDRGKGGYTF. DNA for the CDR3: TGTGCCTGGAGGGACAGGGGGAAGGGTGGCTACACCTTC.